This entry concerns a single T cell receptor (beta chain). The CDR3 consists of 19 residues. V lost 4 bases to trimming and J lost 4 bases; unmatched junction nucleotides: 9. CDR1 SGHAT and CDR2 FQNNGV come from the germline V gene. Using unique molecular identifiers, the investigators prepared the TCRbeta library. MiXCR was run by TCRdb on the PCR reads, yielding one entry per CDR3 protein. Among roughly 500,000 distinct CDR3 sequences listed, 32% were seen once. The data originate from a study of T-cell reconstitution after alpha-beta-depleted transplantation in children. The receptor's source is a human donor who donated a stem cell graft to a child with aplastic anemia. This specimen consisted of PBMCs from the stem cell graft donor, obtained from the stem cell graft. V usage is TRBV11-2 and J usage is TRBJ2-2; TRBD2 aligns across 16 bases. The CDR3 coding sequence is TGTGCCAGCAGCTACCTGGGACTAGCGGGAGGGCTGGGCACCGGGGAGCTGTTTTTT. It yields the protein CASSYLGLAGGLGTGELFF.